A selection of T cell receptor beta chains follows, all from one sample in a study of blood T cell repertoires in COVID-19. This table comes from immunoSEQ multiplex PCR, and its TCRdb copy is limited to in-frame clones, with some not included. The sample records around 240,000 clones, roughly 88% being singletons. Material: PBMCs or T cells enriched from blood (not recorded which). These receptors came from a woman in her forties or fifties who had recovered from COVID-19. CDR3s include the opening cysteine and the closing phenylalanine or tryptophan. The D gene is left open where the match is weak. Size tells how often a clone was seen (once, few, many) or the class of an expanded clone, and some rows leave it out.

>TRBV9|TRBJ2-2|-|-
TGTGCCAGCAGCGTAGACTTATCCCAAGTAGATAGCGGGGAGCTGTTTTTT
CASSVDLSQVDSGELFF
>TRBV5-1|TRBJ2-5|TRBD1|-
TGCGCCAGCAGCTTGGGCGTCAGGGGGTACCAAGAGACCCAGTACTTC
CASSLGVRGYQETQYF
>TRBV28|TRBJ1-2|-|-
TGTGCCAGCAGTTTAATAGGCAGGGTGAACTATGGCTACACCTTC
CASSLIGRVNYGYTF
>TRBV27|TRBJ2-2|TRBD2|-
TGTGCCAGCAGTTTGGGCGGGAGGTGGACCGGGGAGCTGTTTTTT
CASSLGGRWTGELFF
>TRBV28|TRBJ2-5|TRBD1|-
TGTGCCAGCAGTCTCCCGGGACAGGGGCAAGAGACCCAGTACTTC
CASSLPGQGQETQYF
>TRBV2|TRBJ1-5|-|few
TGTGCCAGCGGGAACCCTGGGAGGGGCAATCAGCCCCAGCATTTT
CASGNPGRGNQPQHF
>TRBV6-1|TRBJ2-3|TRBD2|-
TGTGCCAGCAGTGAAGAGGTAGCGGGTACAGATACGCAGTATTTT
CASSEEVAGTDTQYF
>TRBV4-2|TRBJ2-1|-|many
TGTGCCAGCAGCCTTGGAGGGTCGGGCCCCTACAATGAGCAGTTCTTC
CASSLGGSGPYNEQFF
>TRBV28|TRBJ1-2|-|few
TGTGCCAGCAGTTCTCCTTTCGGAGCTAACTATGGCTACACCTTC
CASSSPFGANYGYTF
>TRBV3-1/TRBV3-2|TRBJ2-1|-|-
TGTGCCAGCAGCCAATTCGTAAGCTACGGTAATGAGCAGTTCTTC
CASSQFVSYGNEQFF
>TRBV29-1|TRBJ1-1|-|-
TGCAGCGTTGCTCGGGGGGAGGACTCTCTTGAAGCTTTCTTT
CSVARGEDSLEAFF
>TRBV7-2|TRBJ2-7|TRBD2|-
TGTGCCAGCAGCTTAGCGCGCCAGCGGGGGAGCTACGAGCAGTACTTC
CASSLARQRGSYEQYF
>TRBV28|TRBJ2-7|-|few
TGTGCCAGCAGTTTACGTTCTCCCTACTTGAGTACCTACGAGCAGTACTTC
CASSLRSPYLSTYEQYF
>TRBV9|TRBJ2-1|TRBD2|-
TGTGCCAGCAGCGTAGAAACGGGAACGGGACTAGCGGGGCGCAATGAGCAGTTCTTC
CASSVETGTGLAGRNEQFF
>TRBV5-1|TRBJ2-3|TRBD2|-
TGCGCCAGCAGCCAAATACTAGCGGGAGGATCAAAGACAGATACGCAGTATTTT
CASSQILAGGSKTDTQYF
>TRBV19|TRBJ2-2|TRBD1|-
TGTGCCAGTAGTATTAACAGGGGTTGGGAGCTGTTTTTT
CASSINRGWELFF
>TRBV28|TRBJ1-6|TRBD1|-
TGTGCCAGCGCAGGGGGCAGTTCACCCCTCCACTTT
CASAGGSSPLHF
>TRBV11-1|TRBJ2-1|-|-
TGTGCCAGCAGCTTAATCGGCGGGCCGACTGAGCAGTTCTTC
CASSLIGGPTEQFF
>TRBV30|TRBJ1-1|TRBD1|-
TGTGCCTGGACGACAGGGGAGGGGACTGAAGCTTTCTTT
CAWTTGEGTEAFF
>TRBV2|TRBJ1-1|-|many
TGTGCCAGCCGATCGGCAGGGAGGTTCACTGAAGCTTTCTTT
CASRSAGRFTEAFF
>TRBV7-2|TRBJ2-7|TRBD1|-
TGTGCCAGCAGCCCCCTACAGGGGTCCTACGAGCAGTACTTC
CASSPLQGSYEQYF
>TRBV5-1|TRBJ1-1|TRBD1|-
TGCGCCAGCAGCCCGCTGGGGACAGGGCGGGGAGCTTTCTTT
CASSPLGTGRGAFF
>TRBV9|TRBJ1-1|TRBD1|-
TGTGCCAGCAGCGGGGGGACAGCCACAGAGAACACTGAAGCTTTCTTT
CASSGGTATENTEAFF
>TRBV6-1|TRBJ1-1|-|-
TGTGCCAGCAGTGAAGTGGGTCGGGGGACTGAAGCTTTCTTT
CASSEVGRGTEAFF
>TRBV6-5|TRBJ1-1|TRBD1|-
TGTGCCAGCAGACGAGACAGGGGAGTCACTGAAGCTTTCTTT
CASRRDRGVTEAFF
>TRBV2|TRBJ1-5|-|-
TGTGCCAGCGGGGGGGGCAAGGGCAATCAGCCCCAGCATTTT
CASGGGKGNQPQHF
>TRBV3-1/TRBV3-2|TRBJ1-4|TRBD1|-
TGTGCCAGCAGCCACGTGGGACAGGTTAAGAATGAAAAACTGTTTTTT
CASSHVGQVKNEKLFF